This entry lists 30 T cell receptor beta chains sequenced from one sample in a study of shared clonotypes between healthy human individuals. Positively selected for CCR7, the CD45RO-negative cells used as naive CD8 cells excluded terminally differentiated effector memory CD45RA+ cells. Assay: immunoSEQ multiplex PCR; the TCRdb copy retains only in-frame clones and omits some. The table shows under 2,000,000 clones, with about 95% occurring only once. Sequencing used naive CD8+ T cells sorted from blood. The receptors derive from a man between 18 and 35 years old in good health.

The chain has TRBV5-6 and TRBJ1-1; TRBD1 is a possible D gene (5 bases). Trimming stripped 4 bases from V and 4 bases from J, with 11 bases between. CDR3 length: 13 amino acids. Looked up from germline, CDR1 is SGHDT and CDR2 is YYEEEE. CDR3 coding DNA: TGTGCCAGCAGCCGGGACGGCCCCACTGAAGCTTTCTTT. Translated: CASSRDGPTEAFF.

In the case of this clone: Other DNA sequences in this specimen translate into the identical CDR3. This chain connects TRBV7-9 to TRBJ2-1; 8 nucleotides match TRBD1. After removal of 1 base from V and 6 bases from J, the junction contained 5 bases not matched to a gene. The CDR3 has 15 residues. CDR1 is SEHNR and CDR2 is FQNEAQ in the germline V gene (reference sequence). The CDR3 DNA sequence: TGTGCCAGCAGCTTAGGGCAGGGGGCGGTCAATGAGCAGTTCTTC. Its translation: CASSLGQGAVNEQFF.

This sequence joins TRBV5-4 and TRBJ2-7, with TRBD2 matching 8 bases. CDR3 length equals 14 residues. The J segment lost 2 bases and the V segment lost 4 bases, leaving 5 bases of the junction unmatched. Germline CDR1 SGHNT, CDR2 YYREEE (reference sequence). The CDR3 coding sequence is TGTGCCAGCAGCAAAGCGGGGGACCCCTACGAGCAGTACTTC. Residues: CASSKAGDPYEQYF.

This sequence joins TRBV27 and TRBJ2-3, with D possibly TRBD2 on 6 matching bases. The CDR3 is 16 residues long. The V and J ends lost 7 bases and 1 base respectively, with 18 bases between them. Germline CDR1 and CDR2: MNHEY and SMNVEV (reference sequence). In DNA form, the CDR3 reads TGTGCCAGCACCCCCCGTGGAGGGTTGGGCACAGATACGCAGTATTTT. Amino acid sequence: CASTPRGGLGTDTQYF.

Details on this clone: Other DNA sequences in the same sample also yield this CDR3. V and J are TRBV6-1 and TRBJ2-1; tentatively, D is TRBD1 (6 bases). The germline gives CDR1 MNHNS, CDR2 SASEGT. V lost 2 bases and J 1 base, leaving 6 bases between the germline ends. The length of the CDR3 is 14 residues. The CDR3 region has the DNA TGTGCCAGCAGTGAAAGGGGGTCCTACAATGAGCAGTTCTTC. This gives the protein CASSERGSYNEQFF.

The chain carries TRBV27 and TRBJ2-7; TRBD1 aligns across 9 bases. Germline V CDR1 and CDR2: MNHEY, SMNVEV (reference sequence). V lost 6 bases, J lost 5 bases, and 8 bases stayed unmatched. CDR3 size: 14 residues. CDR3 loop: CASRLTGGINEQYF. The CDR3 DNA follows: TGTGCCAGCAGGTTAACAGGGGGCATCAACGAGCAGTACTTC.

V usage is TRBV4-3 and J usage is TRBJ1-2; D remains ambiguous. V lost 0 bases and J 2 bases, leaving 16 bases between the germline ends. The germline V gene encodes CDR1 LGHNA and CDR2 YSLEER. The CDR3 contains 17 residues. The CDR3 is CASSQDPPSYNNYGYTF. CDR3 in DNA: TGCGCCAGCAGCCAAGATCCCCCCTCTTATAACAACTATGGCTACACCTTC.

The genes are TRBV6-1 and TRBJ1-1; no clear D. Germline CDR1 MNHNS, CDR2 SASEGT. The CDR3 loop spans 15 amino acids. V was pared by 2 bases and J by 4 bases, with 14 bases between. In DNA form, the CDR3 reads TGTGCCAGCAGTGAATTTACGGAGTCAAGCACTGAAGCTTTCTTT. Its protein is CASSEFTESSTEAFF.

The chain joins TRBV12-1 to TRBJ2-7. TRBV12-1 is reported as a pseudogene. The CDR3 contains 11 residues. Written as DNA, the CDR3 is TGTGCCAGCTCCTCTACCCCCTGGAAGTACTTC. This translates into CASSSTPWKYF.

This clone was found a few times. The chain has TRBV10-3 and TRBJ1-1; possible D gene TRBD1, 5 bases. The CDR3 runs 14 residues. Trimming stripped 10 bases from V and 0 bases from J, with 15 bases between. Germline V gene sequence: CDR1 ENHRY, CDR2 SYGVKD. CDR3: CATTGEPMNTEAFF. Written as DNA, the CDR3 is TGTGCCACTACAGGTGAACCGATGAACACTGAAGCTTTCTTT.

Comments on this clone: Other DNA sequences in this sample translate to the same CDR3. V and J are TRBV6-6 and TRBJ2-1; D unclear. CDR1 and CDR2 from the germline V gene are MNHNY and SVGAGI (reference sequence). This CDR3 spans 15 amino acids. Between the trimmed V and J ends, which lost 2 bases and 0 bases, there was a span of 8 bases. CDR3 sequence (DNA): TGTGCCAGCAGTTACGAGGATAGCTCCTACAATGAGCAGTTCTTC. As protein: CASSYEDSSYNEQFF.

This chain connects TRBV30 to TRBJ1-2, with D possibly matching TRBD1 (6 bases). Germline CDR1 and CDR2: GTSNPN and SVGIG (reference sequence). The length of the CDR3 is 18 residues. V lost 3 bases to trimming and J lost 0 bases, with 23 bases between them. The CDR3 DNA reads as TGTGCCTGGAGCCACCTCACAGGGATTCAGTTAGCTAACTATGGCTACACCTTC. Translated: CAWSHLTGIQLANYGYTF. Filled out from reference TRBV30 and TRBJ1-2, the complete variable domain reads SQTIHQWPATLVQPVGSPLSLECTVEGTSNPNLYWYRQAAGRGLQLLFYSVGIGQISSEVPQNLSASRPQDRQFILSSKKLLLSDSGFYLCAWSHLTGIQLANYGYTFGSGTRLTVV.

The chain has TRBV11-1 and TRBJ2-1; 11 bases are a match to TRBD2. This CDR3 spans 19 amino acids. Trimming at V came to 1 base and at J to 0 bases, leaving 8 bases not matched to a gene. Germline loops: CDR1 SGHAT, CDR2 FQDESV (reference sequence). CDR3 coding DNA: TGTGCCAGCAGCTTAGGCCTAGCGGGGGGCTCAAGCTCCTACAATGAGCAGTTCTTC. As protein: CASSLGLAGGSSSYNEQFF.

The chain carries TRBV11-2 and TRBJ2-1; TRBD2 aligns across 10 bases. V was pared by 1 base and J by 7 bases, with 10 bases of the junction left unmatched. The V gene's germline CDR1 is SGHAT and CDR2 FQNNGV. This CDR3 comprises 17 residues. The CDR3 is CASSLVIYSGRRNEQFF. The CDR3 coding sequence is TGTGCCAGCAGCTTAGTGATTTATAGCGGGAGGCGAAATGAGCAGTTCTTC. The full variable domain, in which reference TRBV11-2 and TRBJ2-1 provide the parts outside the CDR3, is EAGVAQSPRYKIIEKRQSVAFWCNPISGHATLYWYQQILGQGPKLLIQFQNNGVVDDSQLPKDRFSAERLKGVDSTLKIQPAKLEDSAVYLCASSLVIYSGRRNEQFFGPGTRLTVL.

This chain links TRBV11-2 with TRBJ2-1; 9 bases are shared with TRBD2. The CDR3 totals 16 residues. From germline, CDR1 is SGHAT and CDR2 FQNNGV. Trimming at V came to 0 bases and at J to 7 bases, leaving 7 bases not matched to a gene. The DNA for the CDR3 is TGTGCCAGCAGCTTAGAGGGTAGCGGGAGTTATAATGAGCAGTTCTTC. This gives the protein CASSLEGSGSYNEQFF.

This sequence joins TRBV4-1 and TRBJ2-2; D unresolved. The CDR3 is 16 residues long. Germline V CDR1 and CDR2: MGHRA, YSYEKL. The V end was cut by 0 bases, the J end by 7 bases, with 15 bases between. Here the CDR3 reads CASSQEPGSTGGELFF. The CDR3, as DNA: TGCGCCAGCAGCCAAGAACCCGGGTCAACCGGCGGGGAGCTGTTTTTT.

The rearrangement links TRBV13 to TRBJ2-2, with TRBD2 matching over 8 bases. The CDR3 contains 16 residues. V gave up 5 bases and J gave up 4 bases; unmatched junction bases: 9. The germline V gene encodes CDR1 PRHDT and CDR2 FYEKMQ (reference sequence). DNA for the CDR3: TGTGCCAGCAGCATGGGGGTAGCGGGACTCACCGGGGAGCTGTTTTTT. It yields the protein CASSMGVAGLTGELFF.

The chain employs TRBV6-6 and TRBJ2-7; 7 bases are a match to TRBD2. V shed 5 bases and J 0 bases; nucleotides not matched to a gene: 4. This CDR3 region has 14 residues. Germline loops: CDR1 MNHNY, CDR2 SVGAGI (reference sequence). The CDR3 bases are TGTGCCAGCAGTGGGACTACTCTCTCCTACGAGCAGTACTTC. Its translation is CASSGTTLSYEQYF.

This clone was counted once. The rearrangement links TRBV19 to TRBJ1-1, with unresolved D. The germline V gene encodes CDR1 LNHDA and CDR2 SQIVND (reference sequence). The length of the CDR3 is 17 residues. V was clipped by 1 base and J by 2 bases, with 17 bases between them. The CDR3 nucleotides are TGTGCCAGTAGTATAGTGGAGCGGATAGATTTTAACACTGAAGCTTTCTTT. This gives the protein CASSIVERIDFNTEAFF.

V is TRBV28 and J is TRBJ2-3, with D maybe TRBD2 (5 bases). Germline V gene lookup returns CDR1 MDHEN and CDR2 SYDVKM. V lost 5 bases, J lost 3 bases, and 9 bases lay in between. This CDR3 is 13 amino acids long. The CDR3 DNA is TGTGCCAGCAGTGGGTCGGGGACAGATACGCAGTATTTT. Amino acid sequence: CASSGSGTDTQYF.

CDR3 sequence reads: CATSTSADTQYF. The CDR3 nucleotides are TGTGCCACCAGCACTTCCGCAGATACGCAGTATTTT. V is TRBV15 and J is TRBJ2-3; D not certain. V was shortened by 4 bases and J by 4 bases, with 6 bases between the two germline ends. Germline CDR1 is LNHNV and CDR2 is YYDKDF (reference sequence). This CDR3 spans 12 amino acids. The variable domain in full, with the rest retrieved from reference TRBV15 and TRBJ2-3, is DAMVIQNPRYQVTQFGKPVTLSCSQTLNHNVMYWYQQKSSQAPKLLFHYYDKDFNNEADTPDNFQSRRPNTSFCFLDIRSPGLGDTAMYLCATSTSADTQYFGPGTRLTVL.

About this clone itself: Additional DNA sequences in this sample encode the identical CDR3. The rearrangement joins TRBV30 to TRBJ1-1; TRBD1 is a possible D gene (5 bases). The CDR3 contains 12 residues. Germline CDR1 GTSNPN, CDR2 SVGIG (reference sequence). Trimming pared 5 bases from V and 0 bases from J, leaving 7 bases between. Here the CDR3 reads CAWGQLNTEAFF. The DNA of the CDR3 is TGTGCCTGGGGACAACTGAACACTGAAGCTTTCTTT.

The gene calls are TRBV7-9 and TRBJ2-1, with D possibly being TRBD2 (6 bases). Looked up from germline, CDR1 is SEHNR and CDR2 is FQNEAQ (reference sequence). There are 16 residues in the CDR3. The ends were cut back, 5 bases at V and 4 bases at J, with 18 bases in the middle. The CDR3 sequence is CASSPPGDESYNEQFF. CDR3 DNA sequence: TGTGCCAGCAGCCCCCCGGGGGACGAATCGTACAATGAGCAGTTCTTC.

V and J are TRBV7-3 and TRBJ2-1, with D possibly called TRBD1 or TRBD2 (6 bases each). The V gene's germline CDR1 is SGHTA and CDR2 FQGTGA. The CDR3 spans 15 residues. Trimming took 0 bases from V and 5 from J, leaving 11 bases between them. The CDR3 DNA is TGTGCCAGCAGCTTAACTGGGGGGCCGGACAATGAGCAGTTCTTC. Amino acid sequence: CASSLTGGPDNEQFF. Full variable domain (remainder filled in from reference TRBV7-3 and TRBJ2-1): GAGVSQTPSNKVTEKGKYVELRCDPISGHTALYWYRQSLGQGPEFLIYFQGTGAADDSGLPNDRFFAVRPEGSVSTLKIQRTERGDSAVYLCASSLTGGPDNEQFFGPGTRLTVL.

In DNA form, the CDR3 reads TGTGCCAGCAGCCGCCGGACGGTCTATGGCTACACCTTC. Amino acids: CASSRRTVYGYTF. V gene TRBV5-4 combines with J gene TRBJ1-2; D gene ambiguous. CDR3 length: 13 residues. The germline V and J ends were trimmed by 4 bases and 4 bases, with 11 bases remaining between them. Germline CDR1 is SGHNT and CDR2 is YYREEE (reference sequence).

The table lists this clone with a count of one. The rearrangement links TRBV5-1 to TRBJ2-7, with 13 bases identical to TRBD2. The CDR3 is 16 residues long. Germline V gene data show CDR1 as SGHRS and CDR2 as YFSETQ. Trimming cost V 5 bases and J 2 bases; bases outside gene matches: 7. In DNA form, the CDR3 reads TGCGCCAGCAGTTCAGGACTAGCGGGAGTGACCTACGAGCAGTACTTC. As protein: CASSSGLAGVTYEQYF.

Remarks on this clone: The junction departs from the called germline gene at one end, perhaps through a read error. The chain has TRBV7-6 and TRBJ2-7; 10 bases match TRBD2. The V gene's germline CDR1 is SGHVS and CDR2 FNYEAQ. The length of the CDR3 is 13 residues. CDR3 sequence: CASSPEPLAGAHF. In nucleotides, the CDR3 is TGTGCCAGCAGCCCCGAGCCGCTAGCGGGAGCCCACTTC.

This sequence joins TRBV10-3 and TRBJ1-6, with 9 positions matching TRBD1. This CDR3 is 15 amino acids long. With V trimmed by 0 bases and J by 7 bases, 1 base remained unmatched. Germline assignment: CDR1 ENHRY and CDR2 SYGVKD. This CDR3 reads CAISESGTGNSPLHF. The CDR3 DNA follows: TGTGCCATCAGTGAGTCGGGGACAGGGAATTCACCCCTCCACTTT.

This chain uses TRBV30 with TRBJ2-1; 8 positions match TRBD2. This CDR3 has 16 amino acids. V lost 4 bases, J lost 3 bases, and 11 bases stayed unmatched. Looked up from germline, CDR1 is GTSNPN and CDR2 is SVGIG (reference sequence). This CDR3 reads CAWIPIIAGLYNEQFF. CDR3 in DNA: TGTGCCTGGATCCCCATCATAGCGGGGCTCTACAATGAGCAGTTCTTC.

The V and J genes are TRBV4-1 and TRBJ2-2; 7 bases agree with TRBD2. Germline trimming cut 0 bases from V and 8 bases from J; bases unmatched to any gene: 9. The germline CDR1 and CDR2 sequences are MGHRA and YSYEKL. The CDR3 runs to 16 residues. DNA of the CDR3: TGCGCCAGCAGCCAAGATCGCGGACTAGGGGCTGGGGAGCTGTTTTTT. Protein product: CASSQDRGLGAGELFF.